The 9 T cell receptor beta chains below come from one sample, sequenced in a study of blood T cell repertoires in COVID-19. Data came from immunoSEQ multiplex PCR; TCRdb stores just in-frame clones and leaves some out. The sample has about 140,000 clones, around nine tenths seen once; the top ten hold 10%. The sequenced sample was peripheral blood. These receptors all come from a man between 60 and 75 years old with active or convalescent COVID-19.

This clone has a single count. This chain joins TRBV3-1 (or the pseudogene TRBV3-2) and TRBJ2-7, with D possibly matching TRBD1 (5 bases). Between the trimmed V and J ends, which lost 3 bases and 6 bases, there was a span of 12 bases. The CDR3 totals 13 residues. The germline CDR1 and CDR2 sequences are LGHDT and YNNKEL (reference sequence). The CDR3 here is CASSHAGSGEQYF. CDR3 in DNA: TGTGCCAGCAGCCATGCAGGGTCAGGCGAGCAGTACTTC.

This clone turned up a few times. The chain has TRBV28 and TRBJ1-6; D gene unclear. Per the germline V gene, CDR1 is MDHEN and CDR2 is SYDVKM. Deletions cut 6 bases from V and 6 bases from J, with 18 bases between. The CDR3 spans 16 residues. The chain's CDR3 is CASSPSNGEFNSPLHF. CDR3 nucleotides: TGTGCCAGCAGCCCTTCCAACGGGGAATTTAATTCACCCCTCCACTTT.

The chain employs TRBV28 and TRBJ2-3; 8 bases are a match to TRBD1. This CDR3 is built from 15 residues. V shed 5 bases, J shed 7 bases, and the junction held 11 bases outside the gene matches. Germline assignment: CDR1 MDHEN and CDR2 SYDVKM. The DNA of the CDR3 is TGTGCCAGCAGTCCCGGAGGGACAGGAAGAAATACGCAGTATTTT. Its protein product is CASSPGGTGRNTQYF. The full variable domain, rest sourced from reference TRBV28 and TRBJ2-3, is DVKVTQSSRYLVKRTGEKVFLECVQDMDHENMFWYRQDPGLGLRLIYFSYDVKMKEKGDIPEGYSVSREKKERFSLILESASTNQTSMYLCASSPGGTGRNTQYFGPGTRLTVL.

This clone showed up just once. The chain joins TRBV19 to TRBJ2-3; D is perhaps TRBD2 (6 bases). Germline V gives CDR1 LNHDA, CDR2 SQIVND (reference sequence). Deletions cut 5 bases from V and 3 bases from J, with 15 bases between. The CDR3 has 15 amino acids. CDR3: CASSPLGGETDTQYF. The CDR3 region has the DNA TGTGCCAGTAGTCCCTTGGGGGGTGAGACAGATACGCAGTATTTT.

The rearrangement joins TRBV19 to TRBJ2-1; D gene ambiguous. Per the germline V gene, CDR1 is LNHDA and CDR2 is SQIVND (reference sequence). The CDR3 is 13 amino acids. The V and J ends lost 4 bases and 8 bases respectively, with 12 bases between them. CDR3 residues: CASSTLGFHEQFF. In DNA form, the CDR3 reads TGTGCCAGTAGTACTCTAGGATTCCATGAGCAGTTCTTC.

The chain carries TRBV15 and TRBJ2-1, with 11 positions matching TRBD2. V dropped 0 bases and J dropped 8; count of bases not matched to a gene: 6. The germline gives CDR1 LNHNV, CDR2 YYDKDF (reference sequence). This CDR3 has 16 residues. CDR3 amino acids: CATSRDLAGGRDEQFF. For the CDR3, the DNA is TGTGCCACCAGCAGAGATTTAGCGGGAGGGCGCGATGAGCAGTTCTTC. Using reference TRBV15 and TRBJ2-1 for the parts outside the CDR3, the full variable domain is DAMVIQNPRYQVTQFGKPVTLSCSQTLNHNVMYWYQQKSSQAPKLLFHYYDKDFNNEADTPDNFQSRRPNTSFCFLDIRSPGLGDTAMYLCATSRDLAGGRDEQFFGPGTRLTVL.

This chain connects TRBV6-5 to TRBJ2-7; D not resolved. V shed 6 bases and J shed 3 bases, with 12 bases lying between them. The CDR3 totals 13 residues. CDR1 is MNHEY and CDR2 is SVGAGI in the germline V gene. The CDR3 coding sequence is TGTGCCAGCAGCGAGGTCGGTAACTACGAGCAGTACTTC. This sequence encodes CASSEVGNYEQYF.

V is TRBV4-1 and J is TRBJ2-2; 9 bases line up with TRBD2. The CDR3 has 17 residues. Trimming removed 0 bases from V and 6 bases from J; junction bases left unmatched: 8. Germline V CDR1 and CDR2: MGHRA, YSYEKL. The CDR3 sequence is CASSQDLGSGRSGELFF. In DNA form, the CDR3 reads TGCGCCAGCAGCCAAGATCTGGGTAGCGGGAGATCCGGGGAGCTGTTTTTT.

The CDR3 loop is CASSGQGTNTGELFF. In DNA, the CDR3 is TGTGCCAGTAGCGGACAGGGGACGAACACCGGGGAGCTGTTTTTT. The chain has TRBV19 and TRBJ2-2; TRBD1 matches at 9 bases. The trim removed 6 bases at V and 0 bases at J, leaving 2 bases unmatched. The germline V gene has CDR1 LNHDA and CDR2 SQIVND (reference sequence). CDR3 length equals 15 residues.